Below, 31 T cell receptor beta chains from the same sample are listed, as sequenced in a study of T cells after posttransplantation cyclophosphamide (TCRdb year 2016). The library was generated by the immunoSEQ multiplex PCR assay. Held by TCRdb, this immuneACCESS table contains in-frame sequences only and omits some clones. Under half of the omission traces to an unresolved V gene where checked; the cause of the rest is unknown. In all, the sample holds about 20,000 clones, and around 87% of those were seen once. The top ten hold 6% to 8% of the sample. The treatment or condition tag for this specimen amounts to: high-dose cyclophosphamide on days +3 and +4 as single-agent GVHD prophylaxis. For conditioning, the PTCy patients got busulfan and fludarabine, then a related or unrelated marrow graft, followed by cyclophosphamide on days +3 and +4. The specimen comprised PBMCs, sampled after allogeneic stem cell transplant with posttransplant cyclophosphamide. These receptors were collected from a female patient in her thirties or forties who received an allogeneic stem cell transplant from a related donor, was CMV-positive, and had no GVHD. Following a transplant, a fraction of the T cells may be traceable to the graft donor.

This chain's CDR3 is CASVPQGVVETQYF. Here the CDR3 DNA reads TGTGCCAGCGTGCCCCAGGGGGTCGTTGAGACCCAGTACTTC. V is TRBV21-1 and J is TRBJ2-5; the tabulated D call, TRBD1, remains unverified against the DNA. TRBV21-1 is noted as a pseudogene. CDR3 length: 14 amino acids.

The chain has TRBV30 and TRBJ2-5; TRBD2 aligns across 8 bases. The germline V gene encodes CDR1 GTSNPN and CDR2 SVGIG (reference sequence). The ends lost 3 bases at V and 0 bases at J; junction bases unmatched: 18. The CDR3 consists of 19 residues. The CDR3 region is CAWRGVDWLAGSNQETQYF. CDR3 coding DNA: TGTGCCTGGAGGGGGGTCGATTGGCTAGCGGGCTCAAACCAAGAGACCCAGTACTTC.

The chain is built from TRBV19 and TRBJ2-7; D not certain. Trimming pared 1 base from V and 0 bases from J, leaving 4 bases between. In germline, CDR1 is LNHDA, CDR2 SQIVND (reference sequence). The CDR3 sequence is 13 residues long. CDR3 sequence: CASSIGSSYEQYF. CDR3 coding DNA: TGTGCCAGTAGTATAGGGAGCTCCTACGAGCAGTACTTC.

In this sample, this clone turned up a few times. The chain links TRBV19 to TRBJ2-1, with TRBD1 as a possible D gene (5 bases). Germline assignment: CDR1 LNHDA and CDR2 SQIVND (reference sequence). This CDR3 comprises 18 residues. Trimming left V 3 bases short and J 5 bases short, with 23 bases between. In DNA form, the CDR3 reads TGTGCCAGTAGTATCAATCTAGGGGCAGGATTCTTTCACAATGAGCAGTTCTTC. Residues: CASSINLGAGFFHNEQFF.

The chain uses TRBV28 and TRBJ1-5, with a possible D match to TRBD1 (6 bases). The CDR3 has 15 amino acids. Deletions cut 6 bases from V and 9 bases from J, with 21 bases between. The germline CDR1 and CDR2 sequences are MDHEN and SYDVKM. The CDR3 loop reads CASRPDNRVQGPQHF. Here the CDR3 DNA reads TGTGCCAGCAGACCCGACAACAGGGTTCAAGGGCCCCAGCATTTT.

The gene calls are TRBV5-1 and TRBJ2-1; 10 positions agree with TRBD2. CDR3 length: 17 residues. Losses at the gene ends were 0 bases for V and 3 bases for J; bases not matched to a gene: 6. In germline, CDR1 is SGHRS, CDR2 YFSETQ. In DNA, the CDR3 is TGCGCCAGCAGCTTGGGTAGCGGGAGGACTCACTACAATGAGCAGTTCTTC. This codes for CASSLGSGRTHYNEQFF.

This rearrangement joins TRBV18 to TRBJ2-1; 12 bases are a match to TRBD2. Germline V gene data show CDR1 as KGHSH and CDR2 as LQKENI. After removal of 8 bases from V and 9 bases from J, the junction contained 17 bases not matched to a gene. The CDR3 runs to 17 residues. CDR3 in amino acids: CASLNTRKLAGGSEQFF. The CDR3 region has the DNA TGTGCCAGCCTTAATACACGCAAACTAGCGGGAGGTAGTGAGCAGTTCTTC.

The rearrangement links TRBV6-5 to TRBJ1-2; D is perhaps TRBD1 (5 bases). Germline assignment: CDR1 MNHEY and CDR2 SVGAGI. There are 16 residues in the CDR3. Trimming took off 2 bases at V and 0 bases at J, with 13 bases between the two ends. CDR3 nucleotide sequence: TGTGCCAGCAGTTACAACGGGGCGGGGGCTAACTATGGCTACACCTTC. Residues: CASSYNGAGANYGYTF.

The chain has TRBV19 and TRBJ1-1, with D possibly matching TRBD1 (6 bases). From germline, CDR1 is LNHDA and CDR2 SQIVND (reference sequence). The CDR3 length is 16 residues. Trimming cost V 3 bases and J 0 bases, with 14 bases left between them. This CDR3 reads CASSIDRRFMNTEAFF. In DNA form, the CDR3 reads TGTGCCAGTAGTATCGACAGGCGATTCATGAACACTGAAGCTTTCTTT.

CDR3 in amino acids: CASSERGTGRQETQYF. CDR3 coding DNA: TGTGCCAGCAGTGAAAGGGGGACAGGACGACAAGAGACCCAGTACTTC. This chain uses TRBV6-1 with TRBJ2-5, with 8 bases identical to TRBD1. V dropped 2 bases and J dropped 2; count of bases not matched to a gene: 7. This CDR3 has 16 residues. Germline CDR1 MNHNS, CDR2 SASEGT.

V is TRBV29-1 and J is TRBJ2-1, with D maybe TRBD1 (6 bases). Germline CDR1 SQVTM, CDR2 ANQGSEA. CDR3 length equals 14 residues. V dropped 7 bases and J dropped 1 base, with 14 bases sitting between them. CDR3 sequence reads: CSAEQGRSYNEQFF. DNA for the CDR3: TGCAGCGCCGAACAGGGTCGGTCCTACAATGAGCAGTTCTTC.

V gene TRBV7-9 combines with J gene TRBJ2-1, with TRBD2 identical over 7 bases. Trimming cost V 1 base and J 3 bases; bases outside gene matches: 9. This CDR3 is built from 17 residues. Germline CDR1 and CDR2: SEHNR and FQNEAQ (reference sequence). This chain's CDR3 is CASSLGYAGVVYNEQFF. CDR3 in DNA: TGTGCCAGCAGCTTAGGGTATGCGGGAGTAGTCTACAATGAGCAGTTCTTC.

This chain joins TRBV2 and TRBJ1-1; 9 nucleotides match TRBD1. Germline trimming cut 8 bases from V and 7 bases from J; bases unmatched to any gene: 14. CDR1 is SNHLY, CDR2 FYNNEI, per germline. The CDR3 has 15 amino acids. The CDR3 sequence is CASRKDRGVFGEAFF. The DNA for the CDR3 is TGTGCCAGCCGGAAAGACAGGGGGGTATTTGGTGAAGCTTTCTTT.

The chain joins TRBV28 to TRBJ2-3, with 7 nucleotides matching TRBD2. V dropped 7 bases and J dropped 6; count of bases not matched to a gene: 4. The germline V gene encodes CDR1 MDHEN and CDR2 SYDVKM. This CDR3 spans 12 amino acids. The DNA for the CDR3 is TGTGCCAGCAAGGACGGGAGGGATACGCAGTATTTT. Protein product: CASKDGRDTQYF.

The chain employs TRBV6-5 and TRBJ2-7; 8 bases agree with TRBD2. V was clipped by 1 base and J by 2 bases; unmatched bases: 7. CDR3 size: 16 residues. Germline V gene data show CDR1 as MNHEY and CDR2 as SVGAGI. The CDR3: CASSYLTSGQTYEQYF. The CDR3 nucleotides are TGTGCCAGCAGTTACTTAACTAGCGGACAGACCTACGAGCAGTACTTC.

The chain uses TRBV4-1 and TRBJ2-5, with D perhaps matching TRBD2 (6 bases). The tail of the sequence fits TRBJ2-7 better, so the J call may be wrong. Germline CDR1 and CDR2: MGHRA and YSYEKL. The CDR3 covers 13 residues. CDR3 in amino acids: CASSQEEGYEQYF. The CDR3 DNA reads as TGCGCCAGCAGCCAAGAGGAGGGATACGAGCAGTACTTC.

This clone was picked up one time. The DNA for the CDR3 is TGTGCCAGCAGCTGGTCGGGACAGGGGGCCGGGGAGCAGTACTTC. It is translated as CASSWSGQGAGEQYF. This chain connects TRBV5-4 to TRBJ2-7; TRBD1 aligns across 12 bases. The CDR3 runs 15 residues. Germline CDR1 SGHNT, CDR2 YYREEE (reference sequence). V dropped 3 bases and J dropped 7; count of bases not matched to a gene: 8.

CDR3 in DNA: TGTGCCATCAGGCCGGGACAGGGATCAGGCCGGTACGAGCAGTACTTC. It specifies CAIRPGQGSGRYEQYF. The chain combines TRBV10-3 with TRBJ2-7; 9 nucleotides match TRBD1. J was trimmed by 4 bases and V by 6 bases; bases with no gene match: 13. In germline, CDR1 is ENHRY, CDR2 SYGVKD. This CDR3 region has 16 residues.

This sequence joins TRBV28 and TRBJ2-2; 7 positions match TRBD1. The J segment lost 7 bases and the V segment lost 5 bases, leaving 10 bases of the junction unmatched. The germline V gene has CDR1 MDHEN and CDR2 SYDVKM. This CDR3 spans 15 amino acids. The CDR3 DNA is TGTGCCAGCAGTCCCGGGACAGCATATGTCGGGGAGCTGTTTTTT. Protein: CASSPGTAYVGELFF.

This chain links TRBV7-3 with TRBJ1-1; D unresolved. The length of the CDR3 is 13 residues. Trimming pared 4 bases from V and 5 bases from J, leaving 11 bases between. Germline assignment: CDR1 SGHTA and CDR2 FQGTGA. CDR3 DNA sequence: TGTGCCAGCAGCTCTCGGGTAGATACTGAAGCTTTCTTT. Residues: CASSSRVDTEAFF.

The CDR3 sequence is CASSPGTALESPGELFF. The DNA for the CDR3 is TGCGCCAGCAGCCCCGGGACAGCCCTGGAGTCTCCCGGGGAGCTGTTTTTT. The V call is TRBV5-1, the J call TRBJ2-2, with 7 bases aligning to TRBD1. The CDR3 is 17 amino acids. V shed 4 bases, J shed 6 bases, and the junction held 15 bases outside the gene matches. Germline lookup yields CDR1 SGHRS and CDR2 YFSETQ.

The table lists this clone with a few counts. The V gene is TRBV6-5, the J gene TRBJ2-7, with 11 bases lining up with TRBD1. This CDR3 has 15 amino acids. The V segment lost 2 bases and the J segment 3 bases; nucleotides outside the gene matches: 3. CDR1 MNHEY and CDR2 SVGAGI come from the germline V gene. The CDR3 spells CASSYEGTGGYEQYF. The DNA for the CDR3 is TGTGCCAGCAGTTACGAAGGGACAGGGGGCTACGAGCAGTACTTC.

CDR3 region: CASRGGQGAYEQYF. DNA of the CDR3: TGTGCCAGCAGAGGGGGACAGGGGGCATACGAGCAGTACTTC. The genes are TRBV7-2 and TRBJ2-7, with 12 bases lining up with TRBD1. Losses at the gene ends were 6 bases for V and 4 bases for J; bases not matched to a gene: 4. The germline V gene encodes CDR1 SGHTA and CDR2 FQGNSA. CDR3 length equals 14 residues.

The chain links TRBV29-1 to TRBJ2-1, with D tentatively TRBD1 (6 bases). This CDR3 region has 14 residues. CDR1 is SQVTM and CDR2 is ANQGSEA in the germline V gene. V gave up 7 bases and J gave up 4 bases, with 17 bases separating them. The DNA for the CDR3 is TGCAGCGCCCAGGGGTTGAAGGAATACAATGAGCAGTTCTTC. Its protein is CSAQGLKEYNEQFF.

This chain connects TRBV27 to TRBJ1-4; the D gene is possibly TRBD1 (6 bases). The germline V and J ends were trimmed by 1 base and 2 bases, with 20 bases remaining between them. This CDR3 has 19 residues. CDR1 and CDR2 (germline): MNHEY, SMNVEV (reference sequence). DNA for the CDR3: TGTGCCAGCAGTTTATATGTATCGGGACATTTGGGCACTAATGAAAAACTGTTTTTT. This gives the protein CASSLYVSGHLGTNEKLFF.

This chain links TRBV6-5 with TRBJ1-1; unclear D gene. Trimming took 2 bases from V and 1 from J, leaving 8 bases between them. Germline CDR1 is MNHEY and CDR2 is SVGAGI. There are 14 residues in the CDR3. CDR3 DNA: TGTGCCAGCAGTTACCCGCGTGGGAACACTGAAGCTTTCTTT. The encoded protein is CASSYPRGNTEAFF.

In regard to this clone: The junction departs from the called germline gene at one end, perhaps through a read error. This chain uses TRBV4-2 with TRBJ2-1, with 7 bases matching TRBD2. Germline CDR1 and CDR2: LGHNA and YNFKEQ. The CDR3 spans 16 residues. The DNA for the CDR3 is TGTGCCAGCAGACAAGATAGGGCGGGGAGGGTCAATGAGCAGTTCTTC. Its translation: CASRQDRAGRVNEQFF.

The chain carries TRBV4-3 and TRBJ2-7; 8 bases match TRBD1. This CDR3 has 15 residues. Trimming took 2 bases from V and 4 from J; bases not matched to a gene: 7. Germline CDR1 is LGHNA and CDR2 is YSLEER. This CDR3 is CASSQSPDRGYEQYF. CDR3 coding DNA: TGCGCCAGCAGCCAATCACCCGACAGGGGTTACGAGCAGTACTTC.

A few counts support this clone. The chain employs TRBV6-1 and TRBJ2-3; 8 positions match TRBD2. V shed 7 bases and J 0 bases; nucleotides not matched to a gene: 6. The CDR3 runs to 15 residues. Germline lookup yields CDR1 MNHNS and CDR2 SASEGT. CDR3: CASTPSGGSTDTQYF. DNA of the CDR3: TGTGCCAGCACTCCTTCGGGGGGGAGCACAGATACGCAGTATTTT.

V and J are TRBV6-5 and TRBJ2-1; TRBD2 agrees at 7 bases. Trimming cost V 0 bases and J 6 bases; bases outside gene matches: 2. CDR3 length equals 14 residues. Germline assignment: CDR1 MNHEY and CDR2 SVGAGI. In DNA form, the CDR3 reads TGTGCCAGCAGTTACTCAGAGCGGGGCAATGAGCAGTTCTTC. Translation gives CASSYSERGNEQFF.

The gene calls are TRBV27 and TRBJ2-1; 8 bases are a match to TRBD2. This CDR3 is built from 16 residues. Germline loops: CDR1 MNHEY, CDR2 SMNVEV (reference sequence). The V segment lost 5 bases and the J segment 4 bases; nucleotides outside the gene matches: 10. CDR3 amino acids: CASSTWTSTIYNEQFF. The CDR3 DNA is TGTGCCAGCAGTACATGGACTAGCACAATATACAATGAGCAGTTCTTC.